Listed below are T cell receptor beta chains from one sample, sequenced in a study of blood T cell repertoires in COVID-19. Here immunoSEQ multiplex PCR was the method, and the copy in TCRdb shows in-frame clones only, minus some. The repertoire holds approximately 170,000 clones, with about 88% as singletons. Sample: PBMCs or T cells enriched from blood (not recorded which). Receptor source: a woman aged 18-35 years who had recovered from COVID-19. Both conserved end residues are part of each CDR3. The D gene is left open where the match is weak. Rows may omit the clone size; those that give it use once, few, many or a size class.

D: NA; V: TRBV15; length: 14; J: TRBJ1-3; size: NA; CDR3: CATSTGSSGNTIYF; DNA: TGTGCCACCAGCACGGGTAGCTCTGGAAACACCATATATTTT
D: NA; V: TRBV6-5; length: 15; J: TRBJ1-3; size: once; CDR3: CASSTEGYAGNTIYF; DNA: TGTGCCAGCAGCACGGAGGGCTATGCTGGAAACACCATATATTTT
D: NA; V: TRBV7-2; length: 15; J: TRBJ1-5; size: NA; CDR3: CASSFRVIGNQPQHF; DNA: TGTGCCAGCAGCTTTAGAGTGATTGGCAATCAGCCCCAGCATTTT
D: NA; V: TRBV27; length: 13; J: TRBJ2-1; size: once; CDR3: CASSSGQYNEQFF; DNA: TGTGCCAGCAGTTCCGGACAGTACAATGAGCAGTTCTTC
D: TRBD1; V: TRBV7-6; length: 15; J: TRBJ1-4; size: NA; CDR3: CASSRGTGGYEKLFF; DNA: TGTGCCAGCAGCCGCGGGACAGGGGGGTATGAAAAACTGTTTTTT
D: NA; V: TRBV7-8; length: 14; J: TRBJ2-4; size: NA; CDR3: CASSSLQGGDIQYF; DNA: TGTGCCAGCAGCTCGTTACAGGGTGGGGACATTCAGTACTTC
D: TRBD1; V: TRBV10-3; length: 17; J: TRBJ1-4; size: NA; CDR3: CAISESGQAKSNEKLFF; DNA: TGTGCCATCAGTGAGTCGGGACAGGCGAAGTCTAATGAAAAACTGTTTTTT
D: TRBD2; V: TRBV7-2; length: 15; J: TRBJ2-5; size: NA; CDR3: CASSLSGLAGETQYF; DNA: TGTGCCAGCAGCTTATCCGGACTAGCGGGGGAGACCCAGTACTTC
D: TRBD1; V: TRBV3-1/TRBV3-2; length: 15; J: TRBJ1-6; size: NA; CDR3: CASSQEDRDNSPLHF; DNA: TGTGCCAGCAGCCAGGAGGACAGGGACAATTCACCCCTCCACTTT
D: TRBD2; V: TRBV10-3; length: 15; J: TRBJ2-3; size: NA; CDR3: CAISTTSGSTDTQYF; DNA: TGTGCCATCAGTACAACTAGCGGAAGCACAGATACGCAGTATTTT
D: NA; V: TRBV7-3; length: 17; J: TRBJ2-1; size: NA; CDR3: CASSLEGVSRRHNEQFF; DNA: TGTGCCAGCAGCTTAGAGGGTGTTAGCAGACGCCACAATGAGCAGTTCTTC
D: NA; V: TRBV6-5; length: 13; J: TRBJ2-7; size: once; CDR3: CASSFGLDGAAYF; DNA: TGTGCCAGCAGCTTCGGGTTAGACGGTGCCGCGTACTTC
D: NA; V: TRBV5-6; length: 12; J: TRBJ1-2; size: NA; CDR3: CASSLGADGYTF; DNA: TGTGCCAGCAGTTTAGGGGCAGATGGCTACACCTTC
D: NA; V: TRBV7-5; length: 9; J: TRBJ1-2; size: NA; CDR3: CAGLCLYTF; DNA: TGTGCCGGACTGTGCCTCTACACCTTC
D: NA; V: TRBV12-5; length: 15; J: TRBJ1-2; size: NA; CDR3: CASGPERTANYGYTF; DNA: TGTGCTAGTGGCCCGGAGAGGACAGCCAACTATGGCTACACCTTC
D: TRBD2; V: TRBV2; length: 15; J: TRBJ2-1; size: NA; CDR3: CASSASGQFYNEQFF; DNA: TGTGCCAGCAGTGCTAGCGGGCAGTTCTACAATGAGCAGTTCTTC
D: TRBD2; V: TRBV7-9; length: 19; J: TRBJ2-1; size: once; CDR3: CASSLSRGLAVVSYNEQFF; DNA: TGTGCCAGCAGCCTCAGTAGGGGCCTAGCGGTCGTCTCCTACAATGAGCAGTTCTTC
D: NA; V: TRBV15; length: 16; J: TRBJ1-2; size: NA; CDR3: CATSRGLTPGDYGYTF; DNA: TGTGCCACCAGCAGGGGGTTGACACCGGGGGACTATGGCTACACCTTC
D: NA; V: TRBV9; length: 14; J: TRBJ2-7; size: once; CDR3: CASSLGPLLDEQYF; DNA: TGTGCCAGCAGCTTGGGGCCTCTTCTCGACGAGCAGTACTTC
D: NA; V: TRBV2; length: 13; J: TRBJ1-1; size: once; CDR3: CASSDRRYTEAFF; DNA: TGTGCCAGCAGTGACCGGCGGTACACTGAAGCTTTCTTT
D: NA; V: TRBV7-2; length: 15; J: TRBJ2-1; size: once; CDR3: CASSLDGGSYNEQFF; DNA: TGTGCCAGCAGCTTAGACGGCGGCTCCTACAATGAGCAGTTCTTC
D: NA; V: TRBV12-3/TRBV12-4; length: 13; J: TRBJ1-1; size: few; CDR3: CASSFAVGTEAFF; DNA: TGTGCCAGCAGTTTTGCGGTAGGCACTGAAGCTTTCTTT
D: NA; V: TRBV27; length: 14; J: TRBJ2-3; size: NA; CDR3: CASSLTSSTDTQYF; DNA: TGTGCCAGCAGTTTAACTAGCAGCACAGATACGCAGTATTTT